These 23 T cell receptor beta chains were all obtained from the same sample, sequenced in a study of T-cell reconstitution after alpha-beta-depleted transplantation in children. Preparation of the TCRbeta library was carried out with unique molecular identifiers. TCRdb re-derived calls from the PCR reads in MiXCR, one entry per CDR3 protein. The sample has roughly 76,000 distinct CDR3 sequences, roughly 10% seen once. The sample here was PBMCs, taken before TCRalphabeta/CD19-depleted stem cell transplant. The receptors were gathered from a boy aged 10-17 years with acute myeloid leukemia, due to receive a stem cell transplant.

This clonotype was seen ten or more times. The chain has TRBV15 and TRBJ2-1, with TRBD1 matching over 9 bases. The V gene's germline CDR1 is LNHNV and CDR2 YYDKDF (reference sequence). V was pared by 5 bases and J by 4 bases, with 6 bases of the junction left unmatched. CDR3 length: 15 residues. The CDR3 DNA is TGTGCCACCAGCCGAGGGGGACAGGGATACAATGAGCAGTTCTTC. This encodes CATSRGGQGYNEQFF.

This clonotype was seen at least ten times. This rearrangement joins TRBV7-6 to TRBJ1-2; the D gene is possibly TRBD1 (6 bases). This CDR3 is 15 amino acids long. The V and J ends lost 2 bases and 2 bases respectively, with 12 bases between them. Looked up from germline, CDR1 is SGHVS and CDR2 is FNYEAQ. CDR3 protein: CASSLTGRVNYGYTF. CDR3 in DNA: TGTGCCAGCAGCTTAACAGGGCGGGTAAACTATGGCTACACCTTC.

In this sample, this clonotype turned up many times. CDR3 amino acids: CASSPGLGTYEQYF. For the CDR3, the DNA is TGTGCCAGCTCCCCCGGACTGGGTACCTACGAGCAGTACTTC. The chain is built from TRBV18 and TRBJ2-7; D perhaps matches TRBD2 (5 bases). The V end was cut by 6 bases, the J end by 2 bases, with 14 bases between. The CDR3 totals 14 residues. Germline CDR1 reads KGHSH; CDR2 reads LQKENI.

This clonotype was recorded at least ten times. The genes are TRBV27 and TRBJ2-7; 8 nucleotides match TRBD2. Germline V gene data show CDR1 as MNHEY and CDR2 as SMNVEV (reference sequence). CDR3 length equals 14 residues. J was trimmed by 3 bases and V by 6 bases; bases with no gene match: 7. CDR3 residues: CASSQAGVGYEQYF. CDR3 bases: TGTGCCAGCAGCCAAGCGGGAGTGGGCTACGAGCAGTACTTC.

This clonotype appeared a few times. The chain is built from TRBV5-6 and TRBJ1-4; D unresolved. Between the trimmed V and J ends, which lost 1 base and 0 bases, there was a span of 10 bases. Germline CDR1 is SGHDT and CDR2 is YYEEEE. CDR3 length: 16 amino acids. CDR3 loop: CASSLSTAATNEKLFF. CDR3 nucleotides: TGTGCCAGCAGCTTGTCCACGGCGGCAACTAATGAAAAACTGTTTTTT.

This clonotype was recorded at least ten times. This chain uses TRBV5-6 with TRBJ1-2, with D maybe TRBD1 (5 bases). CDR3 length: 16 residues. Per germline, CDR1 SGHDT and CDR2 YYEEEE. V lost 4 bases, J lost 4 bases, and 20 bases lay in between. The CDR3 DNA reads TGTGCCAGCAGCACGCCGGGACTCCCGGGGGTCTATGGCTACACCTTC. Its translation is CASSTPGLPGVYGYTF.

The table lists this clonotype with many counts. The chain joins TRBV7-6 to TRBJ2-1; 9 bases match TRBD2. The germline CDR1 and CDR2 sequences are SGHVS and FNYEAQ. The CDR3 loop spans 16 amino acids. V was clipped by 4 bases and J by 5 bases; unmatched bases: 9. The CDR3 protein is CASSSQVAGEHNEQFF. DNA for the CDR3: TGTGCCAGCAGCTCCCAAGTAGCGGGGGAGCACAATGAGCAGTTCTTC.

V gene TRBV19 combines with J gene TRBJ2-3, with D perhaps matching TRBD2 (6 bases). CDR3 length: 17 residues. Germline CDR1 reads LNHDA; CDR2 reads SQIVND (reference sequence). The V end was cut by 5 bases, the J end by 0 bases, with 18 bases between. The CDR3 sequence: CASSSRDSLSSTDTQYF. DNA of the CDR3: TGTGCCAGTAGTTCCCGGGACTCCTTATCCAGCACAGATACGCAGTATTTT.

Ten or more counts support this clonotype. The chain links TRBV12-3 or TRBV12-4 to TRBJ1-1; no definite D call. The V end lost 1 base, the J end lost 11 bases, and 11 bases lay between the germline ends. The CDR3 loop spans 12 amino acids. The CDR3 loop is CASSLGREAAFF. DNA of the CDR3: TGTGCCAGCAGTTTAGGGCGGGAAGCGGCTTTCTTT.

The sample holds many counts of this clonotype. The gene calls are TRBV20-1 and TRBJ2-1, with TRBD2 identical over 8 bases. V lost 0 bases, J lost 8 bases, and 12 bases stayed unmatched. The length of the CDR3 is 16 residues. Germline values: CDR1 DFQATT, CDR2 SNEGSKA (reference sequence). As DNA, the CDR3 is TGCAGTGCTAGAGATAGCAGCGGGAGCCCACCCTATGAGCAGTTCTTC. This gives the protein CSARDSSGSPPYEQFF.

The chain combines TRBV5-1 with TRBJ1-1; D is uncertain. The CDR3 is 13 amino acids. In germline, CDR1 is SGHRS, CDR2 YFSETQ. V lost 2 bases and J lost 4, with 9 bases in between. The CDR3 region has the DNA TGCGCCAGCAGCTTTCCGGGGAGCACTGAAGCTTTCTTT. Translation gives CASSFPGSTEAFF.

This clonotype was seen ten or more times. The gene calls are TRBV6-5 and TRBJ2-5; D is ambiguous. The V end was cut by 2 bases, the J end by 0 bases, with 7 bases between. This CDR3 region has 14 residues. CDR1 and CDR2 (germline): MNHEY, SVGAGI. Here the CDR3 reads CASSYRLNQETQYF. The DNA of the CDR3 is TGTGCCAGCAGTTACAGATTGAACCAAGAGACCCAGTACTTC.

This clonotype appeared many times. This chain joins TRBV12-3 or TRBV12-4 and TRBJ1-5; 7 nucleotides align to TRBD1. The CDR3 totals 14 residues. The V segment lost 5 bases and the J segment 6 bases; nucleotides outside the gene matches: 7. DNA for the CDR3: TGTGCCAGCAGTAGACAGGGAGGGGGTCAGCCCCAGCATTTT. This translates into CASSRQGGGQPQHF.

This clonotype appeared many times. J is TRBJ1-5 and V is TRBV7-6; weak D call: TRBD1 (6 bases). The germline V gene has CDR1 SGHVS and CDR2 FNYEAQ. The CDR3 runs 15 residues. The V end was cut by 2 bases, the J end by 5 bases, with 13 bases between. The CDR3 reads CASSLTGLGDQPQHF. CDR3 sequence (DNA): TGTGCCAGCAGCTTAACAGGGCTGGGCGATCAGCCCCAGCATTTT.

The V gene is TRBV11-3, the J gene TRBJ2-5; weak D call: TRBD2 (6 bases). Germline V CDR1 and CDR2: SGHNT, YENEEA. This CDR3 has 14 amino acids. Trimming left V 0 bases short and J 5 bases short, with 10 bases between. In DNA, the CDR3 is TGTGCCAGCAGCTTAGATCGCCGGGGGGAGACCCAGTACTTC. Protein: CASSLDRRGETQYF. Together with reference TRBV11-3 and TRBJ2-5, the CDR3 gives the full variable domain: EAGVVQSPRYKIIEKKQPVAFWCNPISGHNTLYWYLQNLGQGPELLIRYENEEAVDDSQLPKDRFSAERLKGVDSTLKIQPAELGDSAVYLCASSLDRRGETQYFGPGTRLLVL.

This clonotype was counted at least ten times. This sequence joins TRBV11-2 and TRBJ2-2; the D is unclear. The CDR3 extends over 14 amino acids. The V gene lost 1 base and the J gene lost 4 bases, with 7 bases spanning the gap. Per germline, CDR1 SGHAT and CDR2 FQNNGV. The CDR3 nucleotides are TGTGCCAGCAGCTTAGGTCATGGCACCGGGGAGCTGTTTTTT. Encoded protein: CASSLGHGTGELFF.

The sample holds many counts of this clonotype. This rearrangement joins TRBV5-1 to TRBJ2-2; possibly TRBD1 for D (5 bases). Per germline, CDR1 SGHRS and CDR2 YFSETQ. V was shortened by 4 bases and J by 0 bases, with 10 bases between the two germline ends. This CDR3 has 15 amino acids. This chain's CDR3 is CASSRTSANTGELFF. In DNA, the CDR3 is TGCGCCAGCAGCCGGACATCCGCGAACACCGGGGAGCTGTTTTTT.

This clonotype is a singleton in its sample. This rearrangement joins TRBV6-6 to TRBJ2-5; no clear D. V lost 8 bases, J lost 4 bases, and 14 bases lay in between. From germline, CDR1 is MNHNY and CDR2 SVGAGI (reference sequence). CDR3 size: 13 residues. CDR3 region: CASGGSLGETQYF. The CDR3 DNA follows: TGTGCCAGCGGCGGTTCTTTAGGAGAGACCCAGTACTTC.

There are many counts of this clonotype. The chain employs TRBV15 and TRBJ1-1, with D perhaps matching TRBD1 (5 bases). The germline CDR1 and CDR2 sequences are LNHNV and YYDKDF (reference sequence). The CDR3 length is 14 residues. Trimming removed 4 bases at V and 3 bases at J, with 12 bases between. Written as DNA, the CDR3 is TGTGCCACCAGCATAGGAAGGGGTGACACTGAAGCTTTCTTT. Translation gives CATSIGRGDTEAFF. Filled out from reference TRBV15 and TRBJ1-1, the complete variable domain reads DAMVIQNPRYQVTQFGKPVTLSCSQTLNHNVMYWYQQKSSQAPKLLFHYYDKDFNNEADTPDNFQSRRPNTSFCFLDIRSPGLGDTAMYLCATSIGRGDTEAFFGQGTRLTVV.

This clonotype was counted many times. The chain links TRBV3-1 to TRBJ2-1; a possible D gene is TRBD2 (6 bases). CDR1 LGHDT and CDR2 YNNKEL come from the germline V gene (reference sequence). The CDR3 loop spans 18 amino acids. V shed 2 bases and J shed 7 bases, with 24 bases lying between them. CDR3 sequence: CASSQPGAWGSALNEQFF. CDR3 nucleotide sequence: TGTGCCAGCAGCCAACCGGGAGCTTGGGGGTCGGCTTTGAATGAGCAGTTCTTC.

This clonotype has at least ten counts. The chain recombines TRBV27 with TRBJ1-2; D ambiguous. V lost 4 bases and J 5 bases, leaving 17 bases between the germline ends. The germline CDR1 and CDR2 sequences are MNHEY and SMNVEV (reference sequence). CDR3 length equals 15 residues. The CDR3 bases are TGTGCCAGCAGTTCATCATTAACGACTGTGTATGGCTACACCTTC. Amino acids: CASSSSLTTVYGYTF.

This clonotype was picked up many times. This chain joins TRBV29-1 and TRBJ2-1; D perhaps matches TRBD2 (5 bases). The CDR3 spans 11 residues. Germline CDR1 and CDR2: SQVTM and ANQGSEA. V lost 5 bases and J lost 12, with 14 bases in between. The CDR3 here is CSVSEGGGQFF. In DNA, the CDR3 is TGCAGCGTTAGTGAGGGCGGCGGGCAGTTCTTC.

The chain carries TRBV28 and TRBJ1-6; 8 positions match TRBD1. This CDR3 region has 13 residues. Germline CDR1 MDHEN, CDR2 SYDVKM. The junction had 4 bases not matched to a gene; V was cut back by 6 bases and J by 9 bases. Here the CDR3 reads CASRTGGPSPLHF. For the CDR3, the DNA is TGTGCCAGCAGAACAGGGGGTCCTTCACCCCTCCACTTT. The full variable domain, with the rest looked up from reference TRBV28 and TRBJ1-6, is DVKVTQSSRYLVKRTGEKVFLECVQDMDHENMFWYRQDPGLGLRLIYFSYDVKMKEKGDIPEGYSVSREKKERFSLILESASTNQTSMYLCASRTGGPSPLHFGNGTRLTVT.